The T cell receptor beta chain described here comes from a study of regulatory T cells in long-lasting Graves disease. General study results and limits: Persistent disease was characterized by preferential usage of TRBV28, TRBJ1-2 and TRBJ2-5.

Remarks on this clonotype: Its antigen remains unidentified. It is likely a read error: a sequence one base away is far more abundant.

TCR beta libraries were built with iRepertoire HTBI primers and Arm-PCR of CDR3 regions. One entry per CDR3 protein results from TCRdb running MiXCR on the multiplex PCR reads. The repertoire has 530,000 or so distinct CDR3 sequences, approximately 13% of them found once; the top ten carry 10%. Documented time point: newly diagnosed GD, antithyroid drugs for less than 3 months. After RNA was extracted from PBMCs, the TCR library was made from it. This CDR3 comprises 18 residues. Germline values: CDR1 SEHNR, CDR2 FQNEAQ (reference sequence). The sample was also linked to a second study, of T cells in Graves' hyperthyroidism and ophthalmopathy. This second report adds: During a first-round RT-PCR of the TCR CDR3, the HTBI primer set was used.

The sequence came from a young man with Graves disease. V gene TRBV7-9 combines with J gene TRBJ2-1, with D possibly matching TRBD2 (7 bases). Sequences were derived from peripheral blood mononuclear cells (PBMCs), sampled at new diagnosis, from a patient treated with antithyroid drugs. CDR3 protein: CASSDASLALGGDNKQFF. As DNA, the CDR3 is TGTGCCAGCAGTGATGCCTCACTAGCGTTGGGGGGCGACAATAAGCAGTTCTTC.